The rows below give T cell receptor beta chains drawn from one sample of a study of early T cells in non-severe SARS-CoV-2 infection. TCRdb passed the 5' RACE reads through MiXCR, listing each CDR3 protein once. The profile shows approximately 100,000 distinct CDR3 sequences, around 15% of them singletons. Sequenced: whole blood. Receptor source: an adult who was a healthcare worker with PCR-confirmed SARS-CoV-2 infection or an uninfected control (not recorded which). CDR3s include the opening cysteine and the closing phenylalanine or tryptophan. Fields, in order: J gene, D gene, clone size, V gene, CDR3 DNA, CDR3 protein. D genes are given only for firm matches. Size values are once, few and many counts, or a class for expanded clones, and some rows have none.

J gene: TRBJ2-7; D gene: .; clone size: few; V gene: TRBV7-9; CDR3 DNA: TGTGCCAGCAGCTCCGACAGGGAGGAGGCGGGCGAGCAGTACTTC; CDR3 protein: CASSSDREEAGEQYF
J gene: TRBJ2-5; D gene: .; clone size: many; V gene: TRBV11-3; CDR3 DNA: TGTGCCAGCAGCTTGAACAGCCAAGAGCCCCAGTACTTC; CDR3 protein: CASSLNSQEPQYF
J gene: TRBJ1-6; D gene: .; clone size: many; V gene: TRBV6-2/TRBV6-3; CDR3 DNA: .; CDR3 protein: CASSPFLMSFGAGTGRKLHF
J gene: TRBJ2-5; D gene: .; clone size: .; V gene: TRBV29-1; CDR3 DNA: TGCAGCGTTTACGCAGGGGTGGAGACCCAGTACTTC; CDR3 protein: CSVYAGVETQYF
J gene: TRBJ2-3; D gene: .; clone size: many; V gene: TRBV20-1; CDR3 DNA: TGCAGTGCAGAGGGGGCTAGCGTTTCAGATACGCAGTATTTT; CDR3 protein: CSAEGASVSDTQYF
J gene: TRBJ2-7; D gene: .; clone size: few; V gene: TRBV5-5; CDR3 DNA: TGTGCCAGCAGCTTGCGGGGGGCGCGAGCCGAGCAGTACTTC; CDR3 protein: CASSLRGARAEQYF
J gene: TRBJ1-1; D gene: .; clone size: .; V gene: TRBV7-9; CDR3 DNA: TGTGCCAGCAGCTTGGATGGCGCGTTCGCTGAAGCTTTCTTT; CDR3 protein: CASSLDGAFAEAFF
J gene: TRBJ1-6; D gene: .; clone size: few; V gene: TRBV20-1; CDR3 DNA: TGCAGTGCTAGAGCAGGATGGGGTGATTCACCCCTCCACTTT; CDR3 protein: CSARAGWGDSPLHF
J gene: TRBJ2-1; D gene: .; clone size: few; V gene: TRBV5-4; CDR3 DNA: TGTGCCAGCAGCTTGGGGGGGCGAGATGATGAGCAGTTCTTC; CDR3 protein: CASSLGGRDDEQFF
J gene: TRBJ2-3; D gene: .; clone size: .; V gene: TRBV5-5; CDR3 DNA: TGTGCCAGCAGCTTGGAGGGGCTAGATACGCAGTATTTT; CDR3 protein: CASSLEGLDTQYF
J gene: TRBJ1-1; D gene: .; clone size: many; V gene: TRBV6-1; CDR3 DNA: TGTGCCAGCAGTAATCCACAGGTCTGGGAGAACACTGAAGCTTTCTTT; CDR3 protein: CASSNPQVWENTEAFF
J gene: TRBJ1-5; D gene: .; clone size: few; V gene: TRBV2; CDR3 DNA: TGTGCCAGCAGTGACAGTCATAGCAATCAGCCCCAGCATTTT; CDR3 protein: CASSDSHSNQPQHF
J gene: TRBJ1-1; D gene: .; clone size: few; V gene: TRBV18; CDR3 DNA: TGTGCCAGCTCACCGAATGGGGTCGTGAACACTGAAGCTTTCTTT; CDR3 protein: CASSPNGVVNTEAFF
J gene: TRBJ2-7; D gene: TRBD1; clone size: many; V gene: TRBV7-9; CDR3 DNA: TGTGCCAGCAGCTGGCCAGGACAGGTAGGATCCTACGAGCAGTACTTC; CDR3 protein: CASSWPGQVGSYEQYF
J gene: TRBJ2-7; D gene: .; clone size: many; V gene: TRBV11-2; CDR3 DNA: TGTGCCAGCACCTCACGCTACGAGCAGTACTTC; CDR3 protein: CASTSRYEQYF
J gene: TRBJ2-7; D gene: .; clone size: few; V gene: TRBV6-5; CDR3 DNA: TGTGCCAGCACTTACGAAGGGTCGGAAGAGCAGTACTTC; CDR3 protein: CASTYEGSEEQYF
J gene: TRBJ1-2; D gene: .; clone size: .; V gene: TRBV20-1; CDR3 DNA: TGCAGTGCTAGACGGCACTACTATGGCTACACCTTC; CDR3 protein: CSARRHYYGYTF
J gene: TRBJ2-1; D gene: TRBD1; clone size: .; V gene: TRBV7-2; CDR3 DNA: TGTGCCAGCAGCGCACCGGGACAGGGCCCCTACAATGAGCAGTTCTTC; CDR3 protein: CASSAPGQGPYNEQFF
J gene: TRBJ1-3; D gene: TRBD1; clone size: .; V gene: TRBV20-1; CDR3 DNA: TGCAGTGCTAGTCTCCCGGGACAGGGGGGAAACACCATATATTTT; CDR3 protein: CSASLPGQGGNTIYF
J gene: TRBJ1-2; D gene: TRBD1; clone size: many; V gene: TRBV28; CDR3 DNA: TGTGCCAGCACCCCAGGGGGCCCCTTCTACTATGGCTACACCTTC; CDR3 protein: CASTPGGPFYYGYTF
J gene: TRBJ1-2; D gene: .; clone size: few; V gene: TRBV2; CDR3 DNA: TGTGCCAGCAGTGAAGAAGGTGGCTATGGCTACACCTTC; CDR3 protein: CASSEEGGYGYTF
J gene: TRBJ2-6; D gene: .; clone size: .; V gene: TRBV29-1; CDR3 DNA: TGCAGCGTTGTATGGGCTGGGGCCAACGTCCTGACTTTC; CDR3 protein: CSVVWAGANVLTF
J gene: TRBJ1-5; D gene: .; clone size: .; V gene: TRBV2; CDR3 DNA: TGTGCCAGCAGTGAATTCCGGGGAGGCAATCAGCCCCAGCATTTT; CDR3 protein: CASSEFRGGNQPQHF
J gene: TRBJ1-1; D gene: .; clone size: .; V gene: TRBV20-1; CDR3 DNA: TGCAGTGCTACGACAGGAATTGAAGCTTTCTTT; CDR3 protein: CSATTGIEAFF
J gene: TRBJ2-7; D gene: .; clone size: few; V gene: TRBV7-2; CDR3 DNA: TGTGCCAGCAGCCCCCCCGGCCTAGCCGGGTACGAGCAGTACTTC; CDR3 protein: CASSPPGLAGYEQYF
J gene: TRBJ1-2; D gene: .; clone size: many; V gene: TRBV29-1; CDR3 DNA: TGCAGCGTCACAGACTATGGCTACACCTTC; CDR3 protein: CSVTDYGYTF
J gene: TRBJ1-1; D gene: TRBD1; clone size: .; V gene: TRBV28; CDR3 DNA: TGTGCCAGCAGAGTCACCGGGACAGGGGGCAGAGGGGCTTTCTTT; CDR3 protein: CASRVTGTGGRGAFF
J gene: TRBJ1-4; D gene: .; clone size: .; V gene: TRBV18; CDR3 DNA: TGTGCCAGCTCACCTACCTGGACAGATATCGGTGAAAAACTGTTTTTT; CDR3 protein: CASSPTWTDIGEKLFF
J gene: TRBJ1-2; D gene: .; clone size: few; V gene: TRBV10-1; CDR3 DNA: TGCGCCAGCAGTGCAACCTCTAACTATGGCTACACCTTC; CDR3 protein: CASSATSNYGYTF
J gene: TRBJ1-6; D gene: .; clone size: few; V gene: TRBV7-9; CDR3 DNA: TGTGCCAGCAGCGAACAGGTTTCCTCACCCCTCCACTTT; CDR3 protein: CASSEQVSSPLHF
J gene: TRBJ2-7; D gene: TRBD1; clone size: few; V gene: TRBV6-5; CDR3 DNA: TGTGCCAGCAGTTTCCGGACAGGGACCCTTAAGTTC; CDR3 protein: CASSFRTGTLKF
J gene: TRBJ1-1; D gene: .; clone size: .; V gene: TRBV12-5; CDR3 DNA: TGTGCTAGTGGTTGGGAGAACACTGAAGCTTTCTTT; CDR3 protein: CASGWENTEAFF
J gene: TRBJ1-6; D gene: .; clone size: few; V gene: TRBV7-2; CDR3 DNA: TGTGCCAGCAGCTTAAGCCCCAATTCACCCCTCCACTTT; CDR3 protein: CASSLSPNSPLHF
J gene: TRBJ2-1; D gene: .; clone size: .; V gene: TRBV12-3/TRBV12-4; CDR3 DNA: TGTGCCAGCAGTCTCGAAGAGTTTGGTGAGCAGTTCTTC; CDR3 protein: CASSLEEFGEQFF
J gene: TRBJ2-2; D gene: TRBD1; clone size: .; V gene: TRBV6-1; CDR3 DNA: TGTGCCAGCAGGAAGGACAGGGATTCCGGGGAGCTGTTTTTT; CDR3 protein: CASRKDRDSGELFF
J gene: TRBJ1-1; D gene: .; clone size: .; V gene: TRBV29-1; CDR3 DNA: TGCAGCGGCAGATCAGGGAACACTGAAGCTTTCTTT; CDR3 protein: CSGRSGNTEAFF
J gene: TRBJ2-1; D gene: .; clone size: .; V gene: TRBV12-3/TRBV12-4; CDR3 DNA: TGTGCCAGCGCGGGCAGCTCCTACAATGAGCAGTTCTTC; CDR3 protein: CASAGSSYNEQFF
J gene: TRBJ2-2; D gene: .; clone size: .; V gene: TRBV7-3; CDR3 DNA: TGTGCCAGCAGCTCGTCATACACCGGGGAGCTGTTTTTT; CDR3 protein: CASSSSYTGELFF
J gene: TRBJ2-7; D gene: .; clone size: many; V gene: TRBV6-1; CDR3 DNA: TGTGCCAGCAGTCACTACGAGCAGTACTTC; CDR3 protein: CASSHYEQYF
J gene: TRBJ1-5; D gene: .; clone size: many; V gene: TRBV18; CDR3 DNA: TGTGCCAGCTCACCGGGGGGGTTAGGCAATCAGCCCCAGCATTTT; CDR3 protein: CASSPGGLGNQPQHF
J gene: TRBJ1-2; D gene: .; clone size: .; V gene: TRBV9; CDR3 DNA: TGTGCCAGCAGCGAGACAGCAGTTTATGGCTACACCTTC; CDR3 protein: CASSETAVYGYTF
J gene: TRBJ2-1; D gene: .; clone size: .; V gene: TRBV27; CDR3 DNA: TGTGCCAGCAGTTTGATTGGGGGCAATGAGCAGTTCTTC; CDR3 protein: CASSLIGGNEQFF
J gene: TRBJ2-5; D gene: TRBD2; clone size: few; V gene: TRBV4-1; CDR3 DNA: TGCGCCAGCAGCCAAGGGCCCGAGGCGGGGGGTCTGGAGACCCAGTACTTC; CDR3 protein: CASSQGPEAGGLETQYF
J gene: TRBJ2-7; D gene: .; clone size: many; V gene: TRBV7-2; CDR3 DNA: TGTGCCAGCAGCTTAGCCGGGTGGTACGAGCAGTACTTC; CDR3 protein: CASSLAGWYEQYF